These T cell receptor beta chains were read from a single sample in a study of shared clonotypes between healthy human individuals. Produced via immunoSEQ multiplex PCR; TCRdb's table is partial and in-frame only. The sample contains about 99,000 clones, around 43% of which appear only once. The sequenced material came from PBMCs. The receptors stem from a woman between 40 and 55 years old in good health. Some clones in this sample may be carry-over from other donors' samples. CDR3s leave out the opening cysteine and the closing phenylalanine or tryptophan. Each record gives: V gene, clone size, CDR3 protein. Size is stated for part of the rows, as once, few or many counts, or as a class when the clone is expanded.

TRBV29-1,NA,SVAGTDQETQY
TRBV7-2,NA,ASSLVPGNYGYT
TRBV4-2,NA,ASSHEQRPETQY
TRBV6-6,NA,ASSPGGAQY
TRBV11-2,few,ASSSWTGGVYEQY
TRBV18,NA,ASSPPFGMNTEAF
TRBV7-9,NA,ASSRTTTTQY
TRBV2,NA,ASKAAGYRDTQY
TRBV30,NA,ALTSGSETQY
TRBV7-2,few,ASSQGSGRAQY
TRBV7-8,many,ASSLNAWVEQF
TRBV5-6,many,ASSWAGVPDTQY
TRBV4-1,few,ASSQAIFGNTIY
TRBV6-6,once,ASSFSRRADTQY
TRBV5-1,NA,ASSLIRGDYDEQY
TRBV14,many,ASSQVWSTGELF
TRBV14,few,ASSQQVGPYEQY
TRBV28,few,ASDRDYSNQPQH
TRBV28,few,ASSLATYEQY
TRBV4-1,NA,ASSQLGELF